This T cell receptor (beta chain) was obtained from a study of T cells after posttransplantation cyclophosphamide. General study results and limits: Blood and skin or GI T cell repertoires showed limited TRB overlap. Donor-recipient repertoire similarity was low at 1-2 months, rising over year one. TRB clonality was highly associated with recipient CMV seropositivity and reactivation.

The related graft donor's blood sample was taken on the day of bone marrow donation. Clones were read by immunoSEQ multiplex PCR, and TCRdb kept only the in-frame ones, dropping some. The sample contains 36,000 or so clones, none of them singletons. With respect to this clone: Its cognate antigen is unknown. In the same sample, other DNA sequences code for this CDR3.

CDR3 length: 18 amino acids. V trimming: 0 bases; J trimming: 6 bases; junction bases outside the gene matches: 15. Germline-derived CDR1 and CDR2 are LGHNA and YNFKEQ. Specimen: PBMCs. This sequence joins TRBV4-2 and TRBJ2-7; 9 bases match TRBD2. The sequence was collected from a girl between 5 and 17 years old in good health, CMV-negative, and a related stem cell transplant donor. Here the CDR3 reads CASSQDSVGAGGSCEQYF. The CDR3 coding sequence is TGTGCCAGCAGCCAAGATTCAGTGGGTGCGGGAGGGTCATGCGAGCAGTACTTC.